Described below is a single TCR beta chain sequence and its context. This CDR3 is built from 15 residues. These data belong to a study of cytotoxic CD8 clonotypes in ibrutinib-treated CLL. Sequenced by immunoSEQ multiplex PCR; TCRdb stores in-frame clones only, minus some. This table has some 150,000 clones, approximately 80% appearing once. The rearrangement joins TRBV12-2 to TRBJ1-6. TRBV12-2 is a pseudogene segment. The source material was PBMCs, sampled after 36 months of ibrutinib treatment. The sequence derives from a human donor with chronic lymphocytic leukemia. The CDR3 is CASRYKRVQNSPLHF. As DNA, the CDR3 is TGTGCAAGTCGCTATAAAAGGGTTCAGAATTCACCCCTCCACTTT.